The present T cell receptor beta chain was sequenced within a study of CD8+CD57+ T cells in acquired aplastic anemia. The overall study: The sorted CD4+ and CD8+ cells yielded an average about 3.3 ug of DNA.

An expansion of CD8+CD57+ cells by flow cytometry had been shown in patients chosen for sequencing. Every one of the patients had aplastic anemia (severe, acquired). Trimming took off 2 bases at V and 4 bases at J, with 13 bases between the two ends. The CDR3 contains 15 residues. Germline lookup yields CDR1 SGHNT and CDR2 YYREEE (reference sequence). Genomic DNA templated the TCR beta VDJ and CDR3 profiling. MiXCR, run by TCRdb on the reads, gives a single entry per CDR3 protein. The sample records 89,000 or so distinct CDR3 sequences, 55% to 80% being singletons. V and J are TRBV5-4 and TRBJ2-1, with unresolved D. This TCR was recovered from a human donor with aplastic anemia. Sequencing was performed on sorted CD4+, CD8+, or CD8+CD57+ T cells (not recorded which) from PBMCs. This chain's CDR3 is CASSFEGLGYNEQFF. CDR3 in DNA: TGTGCCAGCAGCTTCGAAGGGTTAGGGTACAATGAGCAGTTCTTC.